The 17 T cell receptor beta chains below come from one sample, sequenced in a study of OX40 agonist ivuxolimab in advanced cancers. The protocol was immunoSEQ multiplex PCR, while the TCRdb copy is restricted to in-frame clones and leaves out a portion. The top ten clones hold 0.7% to 0.9% of a sample with roughly 58,000 clones, about 83% of them seen once. Sample: CD4+ or CD8+ T cells sorted from blood, taken in a trial of the OX40 agonist ivuxolimab. Receptors were obtained from an adult with an advanced solid tumor such as melanoma, head and neck, liver or kidney cancer.

This sequence joins TRBV27 and TRBJ1-1, with a weak D call TRBD1 (5 bases). CDR1 is MNHEY, CDR2 SMNVEV, per germline (reference sequence). The ends were cut back, 4 bases at V and 2 bases at J, with 14 bases in the middle. The CDR3 runs 15 residues. The CDR3 DNA reads TGTGCCAGCAGTTCTGCCGGGACGGATAACACTGAAGCTTTCTTT. It yields the protein CASSSAGTDNTEAFF.

V usage is TRBV5-1 and J usage is TRBJ2-2, with unresolved D. Germline lookup yields CDR1 SGHRS and CDR2 YFSETQ. V was shortened by 2 bases and J by 4 bases, with 15 bases between the two germline ends. The CDR3 is 16 amino acids. The CDR3 coding sequence is TGCGCCAGCAGCTTCCCTTTGGGCGGATCCACCGGGGAGCTGTTTTTT. Protein: CASSFPLGGSTGELFF.

V gene TRBV9 combines with J gene TRBJ2-3; D may be TRBD2 (5 bases). The V gene lost 6 bases and the J gene lost 2 bases, with 13 bases spanning the gap. The CDR3 is 14 residues long. Germline loops: CDR1 SGDLS, CDR2 YYNGEE. The CDR3 is CASTPWTATDTQYF. Written as DNA, the CDR3 is TGTGCCAGCACCCCCTGGACTGCCACAGATACGCAGTATTTT.

CDR3 nucleotide sequence: TGTGCCAGCTCACCACCGGCGGGAATTGACACTGAAGCTTTCTTT. It codes for CASSPPAGIDTEAFF. The V call is TRBV18, the J call TRBJ1-1; no firm D call. V shed 0 bases and J shed 3 bases, with 11 bases lying between them. The germline CDR1 and CDR2 sequences are KGHSH and LQKENI. This CDR3 is 15 amino acids long.

This rearrangement joins TRBV28 to TRBJ1-5, with D possibly being TRBD1 (6 bases). In germline, CDR1 is MDHEN, CDR2 SYDVKM. The CDR3 sequence is 15 residues long. Trimming stripped 3 bases from V and 4 bases from J, with 13 bases between. CDR3 nucleotides: TGTGCCAGCAGTTTGGCCCAAGGGGGTAATCAGCCCCAGCATTTT. Protein sequence: CASSLAQGGNQPQHF.

The chain carries TRBV15 and TRBJ2-3; TRBD1 matches 8 bases. From germline, CDR1 is LNHNV and CDR2 YYDKDF (reference sequence). CDR3 length equals 16 residues. V shed 1 base, J shed 1 base, and the junction held 4 bases outside the gene matches. CDR3 in amino acids: CATSRALTGGTDTQYF. The CDR3 DNA sequence: TGTGCCACCAGCAGAGCCCTGACAGGGGGCACAGATACGCAGTATTTT.

The V gene is TRBV19, the J gene TRBJ2-6; no clear D. V was cut by 6 bases and J by 0 bases, with 9 bases left in between. This CDR3 region has 15 residues. Germline CDR1 reads LNHDA; CDR2 reads SQIVND (reference sequence). As DNA, the CDR3 is TGTGCCAGTAGCGGCGGAAACTCTGGGGCCAACGTCCTGACTTTC. Its translation is CASSGGNSGANVLTF.

The chain has TRBV15 and TRBJ2-1; D ambiguous. Trimming took off 0 bases at V and 9 bases at J, with 12 bases between the two ends. The CDR3 consists of 14 residues. The germline V gene encodes CDR1 LNHNV and CDR2 YYDKDF (reference sequence). The DNA for the CDR3 is TGTGCCACCAGCAGAGATCAGGCCGTTGGTGAGCAGTTCTTC. Translation: CATSRDQAVGEQFF.

The rearrangement uses TRBV5-1 and TRBJ2-4; no clear D. Trimming removed 4 bases at V and 8 bases at J, with 13 bases between. The CDR3 extends over 13 amino acids. CDR1 and CDR2 (germline): SGHRS, YFSETQ. CDR3 region: CASSPDGRDIQYF. For the CDR3, the DNA is TGCGCCAGCAGCCCCGACGGGCGCGACATTCAGTACTTC.

The rearrangement joins TRBV19 to TRBJ1-2; D uncertain. The germline V and J ends were trimmed by 0 bases and 3 bases, with 11 bases remaining between them. The CDR3 contains 15 residues. Germline V gene lookup returns CDR1 LNHDA and CDR2 SQIVND (reference sequence). The CDR3 region has the DNA TGTGCCAGTAGTATAGAGGCTCTACACTACTATGGCTACACCTTC. Its protein product is CASSIEALHYYGYTF.

This chain joins TRBV12-2 and TRBJ1-2. TRBV12-2 has pseudogene status. This CDR3 region has 18 residues. CDR3 sequence reads: CASRQGGQPCCTYYGYTF. Here the CDR3 DNA reads TGTGCAAGTCGCCAGGGAGGGCAGCCCTGTTGTACGTACTATGGCTACACCTTC.

CDR3: CASSPGTSGVYEQYF. CDR3 bases: TGTGCCAGCAGCCCCGGGACTAGCGGAGTCTACGAGCAGTACTTC. The V call is TRBV5-4, the J call TRBJ2-7; 11 bases are shared with TRBD2. With 4 bases clipped from V and 3 bases from J, the junction kept 6 bases outside the gene matches. Germline CDR1 and CDR2: SGHNT and YYREEE (reference sequence). The CDR3 is 15 amino acids.

The genes are TRBV19 and TRBJ1-5, with a tentative D call TRBD1 (5 bases). This CDR3 is 16 amino acids long. In germline, CDR1 is LNHDA, CDR2 SQIVND (reference sequence). Trimming shortened V by 5 bases and J by 6 bases, and 20 bases separated the two germline ends. The CDR3, as DNA: TGTGCCAGTAGTGCTCTGAGGGCAGGGATCGGTCAGCCCCAGCATTTT. Its translation: CASSALRAGIGQPQHF. Using reference TRBV19 and TRBJ1-5 for the parts outside the CDR3, the full variable domain is DGGITQSPKYLFRKEGQNVTLSCEQNLNHDAMYWYRQDPGQGLRLIYYSQIVNDFQKGDIAEGYSVSREKKESFPLTVTSAQKNPTAFYLCASSALRAGIGQPQHFGDGTRLSIL.

The CDR3 protein is CASRAGATGELFF. For the CDR3, the DNA is TGCGCCAGCAGGGCTGGGGCCACCGGGGAGCTGTTTTTT. V usage is TRBV5-1 and J usage is TRBJ2-2, with D perhaps TRBD1 (5 bases). CDR3 length equals 13 residues. V was pared by 5 bases and J by 4 bases, with 9 bases between. The germline V gene encodes CDR1 SGHRS and CDR2 YFSETQ.

The rearrangement uses TRBV18 and TRBJ2-2; no definite D call. V dropped 6 bases and J dropped 3 bases, with 5 bases sitting between them. The CDR3 runs 12 residues. CDR1 and CDR2 from the germline V gene are KGHSH and LQKENI. CDR3 sequence: CASSPYTGELFF. The CDR3 region has the DNA TGTGCCAGCTCCCCTTACACCGGGGAGCTGTTTTTT.

This clone was counted between two and nine times. The rearrangement links TRBV5-4 to TRBJ1-1; D is uncertain. Trimming shortened V by 0 bases and J by 1 base, and 7 bases separated the two germline ends. Germline V lookup: CDR1 SGHNT, CDR2 YYREEE (reference sequence). The CDR3 has 14 residues. The CDR3 spells CASSLAGQNTEAFF. The CDR3 DNA reads as TGTGCCAGCAGCTTGGCCGGTCAGAACACTGAAGCTTTCTTT.

V and J are TRBV9 and TRBJ1-4; D might be TRBD1 (6 bases). V was trimmed by 4 bases and J by 6 bases, leaving 13 bases between them. The CDR3 extends over 14 amino acids. Germline V gives CDR1 SGDLS, CDR2 YYNGEE. CDR3 in DNA: TGTGCCAGCAGCCCCAGGACAGATGATGAAAAACTGTTTTTT. Its translation is CASSPRTDDEKLFF.